One sample yielded the 9 T cell receptor beta chains listed below, sequenced in a study of a mutant IDH1 vaccine in newly diagnosed glioma. This table comes from immunoSEQ multiplex PCR, and its TCRdb copy is limited to in-frame clones, with some not included. The sample records more than 80,000 clones, around four fifths being singletons. Time point: baseline, week 1 (first vaccination visit). Noted treatment: pre-vaccination baseline after standard-of-care therapy. Sequences were derived from PBMCs, sampled from a glioma patient treated with radiotherapy, temozolomide or both. These receptors were obtained from a woman aged 45-59 years with glioma.

The gene calls are TRBV12-5 and TRBJ1-6; 10 nucleotides agree with TRBD1. The CDR3 sequence is 16 residues long. V was clipped by 1 base and J by 8 bases; unmatched bases: 5. Germline CDR1 is LGHNT and CDR2 is FRNRAP. CDR3: CASGLGTGTGDSPLHF. The CDR3 nucleotides are TGTGCTAGTGGTTTGGGAACCGGGACAGGGGATTCACCCCTCCACTTT.

The genes are TRBV4-1 and TRBJ1-5; no reliable D call. There are 14 residues in the CDR3. Germline lookup yields CDR1 MGHRA and CDR2 YSYEKL. Trimming cost V 6 bases and J 6 bases, with 15 bases left between them. The CDR3 region is CASSLEGSVQPQHF. The CDR3 nucleotides are TGCGCCAGCAGTCTAGAGGGCTCGGTTCAGCCCCAGCATTTT.

V and J are TRBV9 and TRBJ2-2, with D possibly TRBD2 on 6 matching bases. V dropped 0 bases and J dropped 6 bases, with 12 bases sitting between them. Germline assignment: CDR1 SGDLS and CDR2 YYNGEE. The length of the CDR3 is 15 residues. This chain's CDR3 is CASSVEGRRAGELFF. CDR3 nucleotide sequence: TGTGCCAGCAGCGTAGAGGGCAGGAGGGCCGGGGAGCTGTTTTTT.

The gene calls are TRBV9 and TRBJ2-7; D not resolved. V was cut by 0 bases and J by 3 bases, with 7 bases left in between. The germline gives CDR1 SGDLS, CDR2 YYNGEE. The CDR3 covers 13 residues. The DNA for the CDR3 is TGTGCCAGCAGCGTAGGGGAAGACTACGAGCAGTACTTC. It is translated as CASSVGEDYEQYF.

The chain carries TRBV2 and TRBJ1-2, with D tentatively TRBD1 (5 bases). The CDR3 has 15 residues. In germline, CDR1 is SNHLY, CDR2 FYNNEI. Trimming removed 6 bases at V and 5 bases at J, with 19 bases between. CDR3 in DNA: TGTGCCAGCAGACTTTCTCGGGGGGGGAATTATGGCTACACCTTC. It is translated as CASRLSRGGNYGYTF.

The chain couples TRBV5-1 to TRBJ1-1, with 7 positions matching TRBD1. V shed 1 base, J shed 12 bases, and the junction held 6 bases outside the gene matches. Germline V lookup: CDR1 SGHRS, CDR2 YFSETQ. The CDR3 has 12 amino acids. The CDR3 region is CASSLTGAETFF. The CDR3 region has the DNA TGCGCCAGCAGCTTGACAGGGGCTGAGACTTTCTTT.

The chain uses TRBV5-5 and TRBJ2-6, with TRBD1 as a possible D gene (5 bases). Germline lookup yields CDR1 SGHKS and CDR2 YYEKEE (reference sequence). CDR3 length: 19 residues. Deletions cut 1 base from V and 4 bases from J, with 21 bases between. The CDR3 DNA is TGTGCCAGCAGCTTGTTTGGACATCTAACCCCGGACGGGGCCAACGTCCTGACTTTC. Protein: CASSLFGHLTPDGANVLTF.

This chain links TRBV27 with TRBJ1-3, with 7 bases lining up with TRBD1. The ends lost 5 bases at V and 3 bases at J; junction bases unmatched: 10. CDR1 is MNHEY, CDR2 SMNVEV, per germline (reference sequence). CDR3 length equals 16 residues. CDR3 sequence reads: CASSVTGVLGGNTIYF. DNA of the CDR3: TGTGCCAGCAGTGTCACAGGGGTCCTAGGTGGAAACACCATATATTTT.

The chain combines TRBV7-2 with TRBJ2-7; 12 positions match TRBD1. After removal of 5 bases from V and 6 bases from J, the junction contained 17 bases not matched to a gene. CDR1 SGHTA and CDR2 FQGNSA come from the germline V gene. This CDR3 has 18 residues. CDR3 amino acids: CASSLGDRGLIIAGEQYF. For the CDR3, the DNA is TGTGCCAGCAGCCTGGGGGACAGGGGGCTTATCATCGCCGGCGAGCAGTACTTC.